Below are 7 T cell receptor beta chains sequenced from a single sample in a study of blood T cell repertoires in COVID-19 (dated by TCRdb to the early 2020s). The library was generated by the immunoSEQ multiplex PCR assay. As stored in TCRdb, this immuneACCESS dataset retains in-frame rearrangements with V and J assigned. A fraction of the clones does not appear; measured against another copy, unresolved V genes explain less than half of the discrepancy, and the remainder lacks a known reason. The sample profile shows about 62,000 clones; about nine tenths of them were found once. The top ten hold 1% to 1.5% of the sample. Sequencing used peripheral blood. Source of these receptors: an elderly woman with acute or convalescent COVID-19.

The J gene is TRBJ2-3, the V gene TRBV14; D is unresolved. CDR3 length: 19 residues. The germline V gene encodes CDR1 SGHDN and CDR2 FVKESK. Trimming removed 2 bases at V and 2 bases at J, with 23 bases between. CDR3 protein: CASSQLTRSAVRFTDTQYF. CDR3 nucleotide sequence: TGTGCCAGCAGCCAACTAACCCGGTCGGCGGTCCGGTTCACAGATACGCAGTATTTT.

V usage is TRBV6-5 and J usage is TRBJ1-2, with D possibly matching TRBD1 (6 bases). V was trimmed by 5 bases and J by 4 bases, leaving 17 bases between them. Germline loops: CDR1 MNHEY, CDR2 SVGAGI. The CDR3 spans 15 residues. The CDR3 loop is CASSTYREMVYGYTF. CDR3 DNA: TGTGCCAGCAGTACATACAGGGAAATGGTCTATGGCTACACCTTC.

This clone was counted only a few times. This chain uses TRBV19 with TRBJ2-2; 7 bases agree with TRBD2. The CDR3 runs to 14 residues. Germline V CDR1 and CDR2: LNHDA, SQIVND (reference sequence). The ends lost 5 bases at V and 7 bases at J; junction bases unmatched: 7. CDR3 region: CASSSGLSVGELFF. The DNA of the CDR3 is TGTGCCAGTAGTTCGGGACTATCGGTCGGGGAGCTGTTTTTT.

The genes are TRBV5-1 and TRBJ2-1, with TRBD2 identical over 7 bases. Trimming cost V 1 base and J 7 bases; bases outside gene matches: 11. The CDR3 length is 16 residues. Germline values: CDR1 SGHRS, CDR2 YFSETQ. DNA of the CDR3: TGCGCCAGCAGCTTGTTGGCGAGCGGGGATCGGAATGAGCAGTTCTTC. Amino acids: CASSLLASGDRNEQFF.

This clone was seen only once. J is TRBJ2-2 and V is TRBV4-2; 11 bases are shared with TRBD2. The germline CDR1 and CDR2 sequences are LGHNA and YNFKEQ. Losses at the gene ends were 0 bases for V and 8 bases for J; bases not matched to a gene: 11. The CDR3 is made up of 18 amino acids. The CDR3: CASSQERALAGERGELFF. In DNA, the CDR3 is TGTGCCAGCAGCCAAGAGCGCGCACTAGCGGGAGAAAGGGGGGAGCTGTTTTTT.

The chain employs TRBV19 and TRBJ1-4; 9 nucleotides line up with TRBD1. J lost 7 bases, V lost 10 bases, and 13 bases had no gene match. The CDR3 loop spans 15 amino acids. CDR1 and CDR2 (germline): LNHDA, SQIVND (reference sequence). CDR3 sequence reads: CATTPPGQGGEKLFF. The CDR3 bases are TGTGCCACCACCCCCCCGGGACAGGGAGGTGAAAAACTGTTTTTT.

This chain links TRBV29-1 with TRBJ2-7, with D possibly TRBD2 on 6 matching bases. The CDR3 extends over 13 amino acids. V was shortened by 6 bases and J by 2 bases, with 14 bases between the two germline ends. CDR1 and CDR2 (germline): SQVTM, ANQGSEA. In DNA, the CDR3 is TGCAGCGTACCGGGACTTGGAACCTACGAGCAGTACTTC. The encoded protein is CSVPGLGTYEQYF.